The 5 T cell receptor beta chains in this list originate from one sample, sequenced in a study of T cell changes during pregnancy in multiple sclerosis. The data were produced by immunoSEQ multiplex PCR, yet TCRdb's version contains in-frame clones alone and is incomplete. The sample contains 60,000 or so clones, under 95% of which appear only once. This specimen consisted of CD4+ T cells from peripheral blood mononuclear cells, obtained after pregnancy. The receptors derive from a female donor in good health, enrolled as a control in a pregnancy study.

This clone was seen a handful of times. The gene calls are TRBV6-5 and TRBJ2-1; a weak D match, TRBD1 (6 bases). Germline lookup yields CDR1 MNHEY and CDR2 SVGAGI. Between the trimmed V and J ends, which lost 0 bases and 7 bases, there was a span of 10 bases. This CDR3 is 14 amino acids long. The CDR3, as DNA: TGTGCCAGCAGTTACTCGAACAGGGTGAATGAGCAGTTCTTC. Its protein is CASSYSNRVNEQFF.

The gene calls are TRBV21-1 and TRBJ1-1; the listed D gene, TRBD1, was not tested against the DNA. TRBV21-1 is reported as a pseudogene. CDR3 size: 12 residues. Here the CDR3 reads CATGTRNTEAFF. CDR3 nucleotides: TGTGCCACCGGGACACGGAACACTGAAGCTTTCTTT.

The rearrangement links TRBV6-5 to TRBJ1-5; no definite D call. CDR3 length: 14 amino acids. V lost 0 bases and J 6 bases, leaving 9 bases between the germline ends. Germline V gene data show CDR1 as MNHEY and CDR2 as SVGAGI. The CDR3 is CASSYSRRGQPQHF. The CDR3 nucleotides read TGTGCCAGCAGTTACTCGAGGCGGGGTCAGCCCCAGCATTTT.

The V gene is TRBV7-2, the J gene TRBJ2-7; TRBD2 matches at 12 bases. The J segment lost 2 bases and the V segment lost 2 bases, leaving 10 bases of the junction unmatched. Looked up from germline, CDR1 is SGHTA and CDR2 is FQGNSA. The CDR3 contains 18 residues. CDR3 in amino acids: CASSLTLGLAGTPYEQYF. CDR3 coding DNA: TGTGCCAGCAGCTTAACTCTCGGACTAGCGGGGACTCCCTACGAGCAGTACTTC.

The chain combines TRBV6-8 with TRBJ1-5; 11 bases map to TRBD1. Germline CDR1 and CDR2: MNHGY and SAAAGT. The CDR3 loop spans 19 amino acids. J lost 2 bases, V lost 0 bases, and 9 bases had no gene match. The CDR3 region is CASSYSARTGGMGNQPQHF. CDR3 DNA: TGTGCCAGCAGTTACTCCGCGAGGACAGGGGGCATGGGCAATCAGCCCCAGCATTTT.